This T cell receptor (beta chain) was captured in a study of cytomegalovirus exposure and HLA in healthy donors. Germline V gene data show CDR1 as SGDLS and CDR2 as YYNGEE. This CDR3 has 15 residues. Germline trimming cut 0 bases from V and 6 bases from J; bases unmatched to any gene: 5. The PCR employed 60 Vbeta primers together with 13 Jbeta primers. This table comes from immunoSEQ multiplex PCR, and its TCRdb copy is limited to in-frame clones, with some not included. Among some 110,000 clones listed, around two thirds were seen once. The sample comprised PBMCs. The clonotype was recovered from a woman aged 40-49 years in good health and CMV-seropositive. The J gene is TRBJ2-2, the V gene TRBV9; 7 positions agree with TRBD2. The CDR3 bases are TGTGCCAGCAGCGTAGGGCAGCGGGGCGCCGGGGAGCTGTTTTTT. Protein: CASSVGQRGAGELFF.